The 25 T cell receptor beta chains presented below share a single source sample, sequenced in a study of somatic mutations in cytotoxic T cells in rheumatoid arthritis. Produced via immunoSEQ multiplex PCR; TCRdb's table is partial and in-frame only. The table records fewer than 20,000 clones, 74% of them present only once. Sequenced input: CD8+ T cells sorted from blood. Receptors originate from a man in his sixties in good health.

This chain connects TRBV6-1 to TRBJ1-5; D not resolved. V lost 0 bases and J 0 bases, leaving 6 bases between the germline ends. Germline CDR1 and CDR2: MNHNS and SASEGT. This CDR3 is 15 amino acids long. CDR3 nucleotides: TGTGCCAGCAGTGAAGCCGGGGATAGCAATCAGCCCCAGCATTTT. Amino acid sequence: CASSEAGDSNQPQHF.

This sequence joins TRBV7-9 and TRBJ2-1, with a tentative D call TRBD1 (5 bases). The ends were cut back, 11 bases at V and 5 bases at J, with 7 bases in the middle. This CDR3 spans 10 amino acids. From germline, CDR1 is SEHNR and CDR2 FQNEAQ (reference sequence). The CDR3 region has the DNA TGTGCCGTAGGGGACAATGAGCAGTTCTTC. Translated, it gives CAVGDNEQFF. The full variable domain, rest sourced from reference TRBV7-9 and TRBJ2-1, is DTGVSQNPRHKITKRGQNVTFRCDPISEHNRLYWYRQTLGQGPEFLTYFQNEAQLEKSRLLSDRFSAERPKGSFSTLEIQRTEQGDSAMYLCAVGDNEQFFGPGTRLTVL.

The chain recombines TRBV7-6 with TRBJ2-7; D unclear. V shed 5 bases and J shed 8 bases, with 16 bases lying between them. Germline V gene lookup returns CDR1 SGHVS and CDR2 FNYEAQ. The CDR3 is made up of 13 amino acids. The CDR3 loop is CASSPGRGSQQYF. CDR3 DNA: TGTGCCAGCAGCCCAGGCCGTGGGTCTCAGCAGTACTTC.

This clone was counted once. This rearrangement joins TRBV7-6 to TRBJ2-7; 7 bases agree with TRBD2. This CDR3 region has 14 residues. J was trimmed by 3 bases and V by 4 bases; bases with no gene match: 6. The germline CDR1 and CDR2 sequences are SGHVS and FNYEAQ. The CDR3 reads CASSSGGGLYEQYF. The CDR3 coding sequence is TGTGCCAGCAGCTCGGGGGGTGGCCTCTACGAGCAGTACTTC.

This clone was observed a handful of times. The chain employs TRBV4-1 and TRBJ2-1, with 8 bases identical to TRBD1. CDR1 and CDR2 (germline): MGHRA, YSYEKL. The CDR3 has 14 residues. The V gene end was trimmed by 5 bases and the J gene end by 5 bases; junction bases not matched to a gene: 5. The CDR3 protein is CASSTRTGNNEQFF. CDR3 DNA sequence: TGCGCCAGCAGCACCCGGACAGGGAACAATGAGCAGTTCTTC.

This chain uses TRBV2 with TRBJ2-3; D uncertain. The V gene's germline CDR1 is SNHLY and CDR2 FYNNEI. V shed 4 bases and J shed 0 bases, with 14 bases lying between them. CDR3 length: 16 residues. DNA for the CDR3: TGTGCCAGCAGTGTGGGCCTTTCCGCTAGCACAGATACGCAGTATTTT. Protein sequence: CASSVGLSASTDTQYF. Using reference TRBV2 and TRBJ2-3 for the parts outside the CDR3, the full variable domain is EPEVTQTPSHQVTQMGQEVILRCVPISNHLYFYWYRQILGQKVEFLVSFYNNEISEKSEIFDDQFSVERPDGSNFTLKIRSTKLEDSAMYFCASSVGLSASTDTQYFGPGTRLTVL.

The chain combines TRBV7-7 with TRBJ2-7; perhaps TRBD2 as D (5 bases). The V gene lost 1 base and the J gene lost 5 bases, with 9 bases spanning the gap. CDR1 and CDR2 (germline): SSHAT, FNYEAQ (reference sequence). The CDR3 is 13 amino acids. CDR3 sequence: CASSLGELDEQYF. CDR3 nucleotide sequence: TGTGCCAGCAGCTTAGGGGAGTTGGACGAGCAGTACTTC.

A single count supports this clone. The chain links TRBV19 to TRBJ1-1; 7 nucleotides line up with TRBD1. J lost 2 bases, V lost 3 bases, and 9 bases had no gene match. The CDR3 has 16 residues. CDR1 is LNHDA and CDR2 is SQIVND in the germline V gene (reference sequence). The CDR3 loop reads CASSISGTVVNTEAFF. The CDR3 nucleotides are TGTGCCAGTAGTATCTCCGGGACAGTAGTAAACACTGAAGCTTTCTTT. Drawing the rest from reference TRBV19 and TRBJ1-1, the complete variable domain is DGGITQSPKYLFRKEGQNVTLSCEQNLNHDAMYWYRQDPGQGLRLIYYSQIVNDFQKGDIAEGYSVSREKKESFPLTVTSAQKNPTAFYLCASSISGTVVNTEAFFGQGTRLTVV.

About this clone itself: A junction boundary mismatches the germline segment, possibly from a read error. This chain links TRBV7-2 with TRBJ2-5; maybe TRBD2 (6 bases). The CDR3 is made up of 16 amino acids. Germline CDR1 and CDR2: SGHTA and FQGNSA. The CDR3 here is CASSLEASLPPGAQYF. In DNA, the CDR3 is TGTGCTAGCAGCTTAGAGGCTAGCCTTCCGCCGGGGGCCCAGTACTTC. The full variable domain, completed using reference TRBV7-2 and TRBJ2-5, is GAGVSQSPSNKVTEKGKDVELRCDPISGHTALYWYRQSLGQGLEFLIYFQGNSAPDKSGLPSDRFSAERTGGSVSTLTIQRTQQEDSAVYLCASSLEASLPPGAQYFGPGTRLLVL.

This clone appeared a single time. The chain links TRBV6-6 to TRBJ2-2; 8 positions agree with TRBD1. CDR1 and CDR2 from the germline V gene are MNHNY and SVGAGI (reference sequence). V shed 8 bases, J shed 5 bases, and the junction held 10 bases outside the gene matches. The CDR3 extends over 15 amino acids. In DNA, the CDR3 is TGTGCCAGCTGGGGGCAGGGGGCTATAACCGGGGAGCTGTTTTTT. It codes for CASWGQGAITGELFF.

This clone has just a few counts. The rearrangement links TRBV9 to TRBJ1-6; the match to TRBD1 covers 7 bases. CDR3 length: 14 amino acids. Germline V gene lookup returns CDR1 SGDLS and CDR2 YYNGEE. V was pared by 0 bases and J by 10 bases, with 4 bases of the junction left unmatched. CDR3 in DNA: TGTGCCAGCAGCGTAGGTCAGGGGGACTCACCCCTCCACTTT. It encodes CASSVGQGDSPLHF.

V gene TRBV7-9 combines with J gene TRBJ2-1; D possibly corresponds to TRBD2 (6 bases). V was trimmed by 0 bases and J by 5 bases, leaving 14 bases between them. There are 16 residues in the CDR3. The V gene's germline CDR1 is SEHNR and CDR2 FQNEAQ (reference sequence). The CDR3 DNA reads TGTGCCAGCAGCTTAGCTTGGACTACCGAGAACAATGAGCAGTTCTTC. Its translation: CASSLAWTTENNEQFF.

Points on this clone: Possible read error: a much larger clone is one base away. CDR3: CASSQEASEGYNEQFF. In DNA form, the CDR3 reads TGCGCCAGCAGCCAAGAGGCTAGCGAGGGTTACAATGAGCAGTTCTTC. The chain joins TRBV4-1 to TRBJ2-1; D is possibly TRBD2 (6 bases). From germline, CDR1 is MGHRA and CDR2 YSYEKL. V lost 0 bases to trimming and J lost 4 bases, with 13 bases between them. This CDR3 spans 16 amino acids.

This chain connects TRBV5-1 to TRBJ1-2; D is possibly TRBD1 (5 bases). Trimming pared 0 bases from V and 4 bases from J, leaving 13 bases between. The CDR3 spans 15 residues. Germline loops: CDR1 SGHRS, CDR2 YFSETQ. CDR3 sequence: CASSLEGREVYGYTF. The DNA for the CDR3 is TGCGCCAGCAGCTTGGAAGGCAGGGAGGTCTATGGCTACACCTTC.

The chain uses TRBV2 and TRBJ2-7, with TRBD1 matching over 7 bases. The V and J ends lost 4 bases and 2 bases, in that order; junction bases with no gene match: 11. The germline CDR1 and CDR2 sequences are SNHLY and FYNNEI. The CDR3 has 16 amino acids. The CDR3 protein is CASSATAGRGPYEQYF. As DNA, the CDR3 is TGTGCCAGCAGTGCCACCGCTGGTAGGGGGCCCTACGAGCAGTACTTC.

CDR3 loop: CASRLTGIGSGELFF. CDR3 bases: TGTGCCAGCAGACTAACAGGGATTGGGTCCGGGGAGCTGTTTTTT. The rearrangement joins TRBV14 to TRBJ2-2, with a tentative D call TRBD1 (6 bases). Trimming removed 6 bases from V and 6 bases from J, with 17 bases in between. Germline V gene sequence: CDR1 SGHDN, CDR2 FVKESK. CDR3 length: 15 amino acids.

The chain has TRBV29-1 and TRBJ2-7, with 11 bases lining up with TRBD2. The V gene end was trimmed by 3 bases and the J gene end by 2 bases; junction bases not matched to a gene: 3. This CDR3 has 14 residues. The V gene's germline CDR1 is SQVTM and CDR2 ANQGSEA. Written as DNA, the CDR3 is TGCAGCGTTGAGACTAGCGGGGATACCTACGAGCAGTACTTC. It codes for CSVETSGDTYEQYF.

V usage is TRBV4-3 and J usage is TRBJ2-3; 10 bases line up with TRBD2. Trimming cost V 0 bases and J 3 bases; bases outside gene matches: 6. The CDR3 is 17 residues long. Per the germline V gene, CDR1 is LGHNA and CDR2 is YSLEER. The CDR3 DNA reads TGCGCCAGCAGCCAAGATCCCCTAGCGGGAGTAACAGATACGCAGTATTTT. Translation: CASSQDPLAGVTDTQYF.

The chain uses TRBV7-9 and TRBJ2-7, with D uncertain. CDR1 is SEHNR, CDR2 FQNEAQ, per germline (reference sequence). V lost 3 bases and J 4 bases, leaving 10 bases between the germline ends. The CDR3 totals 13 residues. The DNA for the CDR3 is TGTGCCAGCAGCTTCAACAGCCCTTACGAGCAGTACTTC. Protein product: CASSFNSPYEQYF.

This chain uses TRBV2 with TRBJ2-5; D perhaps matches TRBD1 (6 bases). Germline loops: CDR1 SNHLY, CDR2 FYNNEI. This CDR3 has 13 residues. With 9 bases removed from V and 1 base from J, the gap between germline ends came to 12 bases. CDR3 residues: CARRNRVQETQYF. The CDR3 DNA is TGTGCCAGAAGAAACAGGGTCCAAGAGACCCAGTACTTC.

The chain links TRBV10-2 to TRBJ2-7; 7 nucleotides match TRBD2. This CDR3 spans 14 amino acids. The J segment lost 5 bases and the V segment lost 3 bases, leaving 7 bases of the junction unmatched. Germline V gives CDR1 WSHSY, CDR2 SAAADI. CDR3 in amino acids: CASSDRRGYNEQYF. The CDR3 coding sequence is TGCGCCAGCAGTGATCGGCGGGGGTACAACGAGCAGTACTTC.

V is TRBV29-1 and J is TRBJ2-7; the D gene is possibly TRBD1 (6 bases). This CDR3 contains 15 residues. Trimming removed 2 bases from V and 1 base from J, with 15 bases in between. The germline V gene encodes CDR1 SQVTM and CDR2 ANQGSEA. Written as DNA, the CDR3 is TGCAGCGTTGAACTGACAGGCGCGATATCCTACGAGCAGTACTTC. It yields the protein CSVELTGAISYEQYF.

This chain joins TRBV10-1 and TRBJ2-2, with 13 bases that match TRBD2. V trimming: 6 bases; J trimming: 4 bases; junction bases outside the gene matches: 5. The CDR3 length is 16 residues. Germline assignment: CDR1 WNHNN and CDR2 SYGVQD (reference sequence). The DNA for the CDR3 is TGCGCCAGCAGCGGACTAGCGGGAGTTGGCACCGGGGAGCTGTTTTTT. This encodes CASSGLAGVGTGELFF.

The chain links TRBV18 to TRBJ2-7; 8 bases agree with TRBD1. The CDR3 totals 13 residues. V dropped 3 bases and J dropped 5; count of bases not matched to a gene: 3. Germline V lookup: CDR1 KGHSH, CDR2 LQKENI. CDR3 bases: TGTGCCAGCTCACCCGAGACAGGGGACGAGCAGTACTTC. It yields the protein CASSPETGDEQYF.

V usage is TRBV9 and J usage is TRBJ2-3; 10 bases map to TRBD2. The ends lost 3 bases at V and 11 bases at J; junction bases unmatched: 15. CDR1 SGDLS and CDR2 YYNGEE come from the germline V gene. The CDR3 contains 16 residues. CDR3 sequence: CASSATLAGGQRVQYF. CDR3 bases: TGTGCCAGCAGCGCCACATTAGCGGGGGGCCAGCGCGTGCAGTATTTT. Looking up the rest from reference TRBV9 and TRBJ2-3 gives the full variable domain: DSGVTQTPKHLITATGQRVTLRCSPRSGDLSVYWYQQSLDQGLQFLIQYYNGEERAKGNILERFSAQQFPDLHSELNLSSLELGDSALYFCASSATLAGGQRVQYFGPGTRLTVL.